This T cell receptor beta chain originates from a study of blood T cells in healthy people across ages. Study-level information: Template switching retrieved approximately one barcoded beta molecule for each two T cells.

This clonotype was seen only a few times. What it binds is not known. Primers used in a second PCR of about 6 to 11 cycles were a sample-barcoded 5' primer and a J-beta primer mix. TCRdb used MiXCR to reprocess the 5' RACE reads, holding one entry per CDR3 protein. The sample includes roughly 800,000 distinct CDR3 sequences, over 45% of them seen just once. Study conclusions and caveats: In long-lived donors, naive CD4+ cell counts and diversity exceeded those of aged donors.

The CDR3 runs 14 residues. The germline gives CDR1 LGHDT, CDR2 YNNKEL (reference sequence). Trimming left V 8 bases short and J 4 bases short, with 15 bases between. J is TRBJ2-1 and V is TRBV3-1; D remains ambiguous. The TCR sequence derives from a man in his thirties or forties in good health. The material sequenced was blood. The DNA of the CDR3 is TGTGCCAGCTCCTATTCCCTCCTATACAATGAGCAGTTCTTC. Translating it yields CASSYSLLYNEQFF.